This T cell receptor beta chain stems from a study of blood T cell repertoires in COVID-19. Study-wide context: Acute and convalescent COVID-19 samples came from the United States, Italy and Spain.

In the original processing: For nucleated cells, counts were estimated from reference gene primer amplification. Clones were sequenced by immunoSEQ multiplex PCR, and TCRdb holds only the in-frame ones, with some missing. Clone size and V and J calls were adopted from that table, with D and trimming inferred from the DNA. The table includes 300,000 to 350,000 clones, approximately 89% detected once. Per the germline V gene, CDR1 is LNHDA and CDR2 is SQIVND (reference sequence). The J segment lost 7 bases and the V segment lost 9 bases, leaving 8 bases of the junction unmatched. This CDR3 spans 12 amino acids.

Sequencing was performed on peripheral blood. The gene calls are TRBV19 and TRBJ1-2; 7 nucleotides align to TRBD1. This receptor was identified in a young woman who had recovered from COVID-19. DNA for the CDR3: TGTGCCAGCTCGACAGGGTTCACTGGCTACACCTTC. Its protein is CASSTGFTGYTF.